This is a list of T cell receptor beta chains from one sample in a study of shared clonotypes between healthy human individuals. Libraries were prepared by immunoSEQ multiplex PCR; TCRdb keeps only in-frame clonotypes and omits some of them. This sample has approximately 2.1 million clones, with roughly 93% found just once. Sequences were obtained from naive CD4+ T cells from PBMCs. The receptor set was obtained from a man aged 18-30 years in good health. Some clones in this sample may be carry-over from other donors' samples. Each CDR3 is given with its conserved first and last residue. The D gene is left open where the match is weak. Clone size is shown for a subset of rows, as once, few, many or a class of expanded clone.

d_call,j_call,cdr3_length,v_call,clone_size,cdr3_nt,cdr3_aa
TRBD2,TRBJ2-1,17,TRBV5-1,.,TGCGCCAGCAGCTTGGGCCCAGCGGGAGACTCCTACAATGAGCAGTTCTTC,CASSLGPAGDSYNEQFF
.,TRBJ2-5,13,TRBV5-1,once,TGCGCCAGCAGCTTGCCGACAGAAGAGACCCAGTACTTC,CASSLPTEETQYF
TRBD2,TRBJ2-1,18,TRBV4-2,.,TGTGCCAGCAGCCAAGGTTCCTTGGCGGGAGGGTATCTTAATGAGCAGTTCTTC,CASSQGSLAGGYLNEQFF
.,TRBJ2-2,16,TRBV4-2,.,TGTGCCAGCAGCCAATCATCGGGACGATACACCGGGGAGCTGTTTTTT,CASSQSSGRYTGELFF
TRBD2,TRBJ2-3,16,TRBV5-1,.,TGCGCCAGCAGCTTGGGCGGCGGGAGGACCACAGATACGCAGTATTTT,CASSLGGGRTTDTQYF
.,TRBJ2-7,12,TRBV28,.,TGTGCCAGCACGAGCCGGCCTTACGAGCAGTACTTC,CASTSRPYEQYF
.,TRBJ1-5,14,TRBV4-3,.,TGCGCCAGCAGCCTAGACCACGGCGGTCAGCCCCAGCATTTT,CASSLDHGGQPQHF
.,TRBJ2-3,11,TRBV2,.,TGTGCCAGCCTCCTCGCAGATACGCAGTATTTT,CASLLADTQYF
.,TRBJ2-2,18,TRBV15,.,TGTGCCACCAGCAGAGATAGAGGAGGGACCCTTAACACCGGGGAGCTGTTTTTT,CATSRDRGGTLNTGELFF
.,TRBJ2-3,16,TRBV5-1,once,TGCGCCAGCAGCCCCGAGGGGGGGCTACTCACAGATACGCAGTATTTT,CASSPEGGLLTDTQYF
.,TRBJ1-1,12,TRBV29-1,.,TGCAGCGAACGTGGGCCTGGGGCTGAAGCTTTCTTT,CSERGPGAEAFF
.,TRBJ2-2,15,TRBV4-1,.,TGCGCCACCCGGGCCGCAGGGCTTAACACCGGGGAGCTGTTTTTT,CATRAAGLNTGELFF
.,TRBJ1-1,14,TRBV14,.,TGTGCCAGCAGCCGCCTGGGAGGGTACACTGAAGCTTTCTTT,CASSRLGGYTEAFF
TRBD1,TRBJ1-4,15,TRBV7-6,.,TGTGCCAGCAGCTTAGCAGACAGGGTTAATGAAAAACTGTTTTTT,CASSLADRVNEKLFF
TRBD2,TRBJ2-3,15,TRBV5-1,.,TGCGCCAGCAGCTCCCAGCGGGAGGGTCCAGATACGCAGTATTTT,CASSSQREGPDTQYF
.,TRBJ1-2,15,TRBV7-9,.,TGTGCCAGCTCACTATTGGGGCGGGAATACTATGGCTACACCTTC,CASSLLGREYYGYTF
.,TRBJ1-1,15,TRBV29-1,few,TGCAGCGTTGCGTGGAGGGGACCCCCGGCTTTGGCCGCTTTCTTT,CSVAWRGPPALAAFF
TRBD1,TRBJ1-2,13,TRBV5-4,.,TGTGCCAGCAGCGGGACAGGAAACTATGGCTACACCTTC,CASSGTGNYGYTF
.,TRBJ1-1,13,TRBV27,.,TGTGCCAGCAGTTTATCAGGCAGAAATGAAGCTTTCTTT,CASSLSGRNEAFF
.,TRBJ2-7,11,TRBV29-1,.,TGCAGCGTTGAAGAGCGTAGCAGGAGATACTTC,CSVEERSRRYF
.,TRBJ2-5,15,TRBV11-1,.,TGTGCCAGCAGCTTAGGTCCGGGTTCCGAAGAGACCCAGTACTTC,CASSLGPGSEETQYF
TRBD1,TRBJ1-1,13,TRBV4-1,.,TGCGCCAGCTCTGACAGGGAGGGGACTGAAGCTTTCTTT,CASSDREGTEAFF
.,TRBJ2-7,12,TRBV30,.,TGTGCCTGGAGTAACCAGGGAGCCGAGCAGTACTTC,CAWSNQGAEQYF
.,TRBJ1-1,13,TRBV5-4,few,TGTGCCAGCAGCCCGGGGGGGAACACTGAAGCTTTCTTT,CASSPGGNTEAFF
.,TRBJ1-5,16,TRBV4-1,.,TGCGCCAGCAGCCAAGTCGGCCCTGGGGGCAATCAGCCCCAGCATTTT,CASSQVGPGGNQPQHF
TRBD2,TRBJ2-7,15,TRBV7-3,.,TGTGCCAGCAGCACGGGACTAGCGGGAGCCTACGAGCAGTACTTC,CASSTGLAGAYEQYF
.,TRBJ2-5,15,TRBV15,.,TGTGCCACCAGCAGGATAGATAGAGCGGTCGAGACCCAGTACTTC,CATSRIDRAVETQYF
TRBD2,TRBJ2-7,13,TRBV5-1,once,TGCGCCAGCAGTCCTGGACTAGCGAATGAGCAGTACTTC,CASSPGLANEQYF
.,TRBJ2-7,14,TRBV11-3,.,TGTGCCAGCAGCGCGCGCGGGGCCACCTACGAGCAGTACTTC,CASSARGATYEQYF
.,TRBJ1-6,12,TRBV6-5,.,TGTGCCAGCAGGACCGGGGTGACACCCCTCCACTTT,CASRTGVTPLHF
TRBD2,TRBJ2-1,15,TRBV9,few,TGTGCCAGCAGCCCCGGGGGAGGGGTTGGGCTAGCGAAGTTCTTC,CASSPGGGVGLAKFF
.,TRBJ1-3,16,TRBV18,.,TGTGCCAGCTCACCCTCGAGGGGGGGCACTGGAAACACCATATATTTT,CASSPSRGGTGNTIYF
TRBD1,TRBJ2-7,13,TRBV18,.,TGTGCCAGCCACGAGACAGGGACCTACGAGCAGTACTTC,CASHETGTYEQYF
.,TRBJ2-1,13,TRBV28,once,TGTGCCAGCAGTTCGGACCCGCCGCCTGAGCAGTTCTTC,CASSSDPPPEQFF
TRBD2,TRBJ2-7,17,TRBV28,once,TGTGCCAGCAGTTTATGGGGCCTAGCGGGAGGTGGCGACGAGCAGTACTTC,CASSLWGLAGGGDEQYF
TRBD2,TRBJ2-1,15,TRBV4-2,.,TGTGCCAGCAGCCAAGTGACTAGCGGGAGTAATGAGCAGTTCTTC,CASSQVTSGSNEQFF
TRBD2,TRBJ2-7,15,TRBV15,.,TGTGCCACCAGCAGAGATCTAGCGGGAGTGAACGAGCAGTACTTC,CATSRDLAGVNEQYF
TRBD1,TRBJ2-3,16,TRBV11-2,once,TGTGCCAGCAGCCGGAGGGGACAGGGGAGCACAGATACGCAGTATTTT,CASSRRGQGSTDTQYF
.,TRBJ1-1,15,TRBV2,once,TGTGCCAGCAGTGACGGGCAAGCCCTTCACACTGAAGCTTTCTTT,CASSDGQALHTEAFF
TRBD1,TRBJ1-2,14,TRBV7-9,.,TGTGCCAGCAGCCTGACAGGGCAGAGCTATGGCTACACCTTC,CASSLTGQSYGYTF
.,TRBJ2-1,16,TRBV11-1,.,TGTGCCAGCAGCTTAGGTTTTCGGGGAGCGTACAATGAGCAGTTCTTC,CASSLGFRGAYNEQFF
TRBD2,TRBJ2-3,16,TRBV29-1,.,TGCAGCGTTGAAGGGGGACTAGCGGGAGCTCGAGATACGCAGTATTTT,CSVEGGLAGARDTQYF
TRBD2,TRBJ2-1,15,TRBV27,.,TGTGCCAGCAGCGCCCTAGCGGGAGGCCCAGATGAGCAGTTCTTC,CASSALAGGPDEQFF
.,TRBJ1-1,16,TRBV4-2,few,TGTGCCAGCAGCGGCGTCGCGATCCGGGGGAACACTGAAGCTTTCTTT,CASSGVAIRGNTEAFF
.,TRBJ1-1,12,TRBV7-9,.,TGTGCCAGCAGTCTAGAGAACACTGAAGCTTTCTTT,CASSLENTEAFF
.,TRBJ2-7,12,TRBV18,.,TGTGCCAGCTCACCAGTGGCGGGCGGGGAGTACTTC,CASSPVAGGEYF
.,TRBJ1-1,15,TRBV27,.,TGTGCCAGCAGTTCCCGACAGAGAATGAACACTGAAGCTTTCTTT,CASSSRQRMNTEAFF
.,TRBJ2-5,10,TRBV30,once,TGTGCCTCGGGCCAAGAGACCCAGTACTTC,CASGQETQYF
TRBD1,TRBJ1-1,11,TRBV5-6,.,TGTGCCAGCAGCCGGGACAGCGAAGCTTTCTTT,CASSRDSEAFF
.,TRBJ2-5,14,TRBV9,.,TGTGCCAGCAGCGTAGCCCCCCAGATGGAGACCCAGTACTTC,CASSVAPQMETQYF
TRBD2,TRBJ2-1,15,TRBV10-3,.,TGTGCCATCAGCCGACTAGCGGGGACCACAAATGAGCAGTTCTTC,CAISRLAGTTNEQFF
.,TRBJ2-7,14,TRBV6-1,.,TGTGCCAGCATGAAGGGGCACGGCTCCTACGAGCAGTACTTC,CASMKGHGSYEQYF
TRBD1,TRBJ2-7,13,TRBV27,once,TGTGCCAGCCGAGGACAGGGGGCCTACGAGCAGTACTTC,CASRGQGAYEQYF
.,TRBJ2-7,13,TRBV19,.,TGTGCCAGTACCAGGGCAGGGCGTCGCGAGCAGTACTTC,CASTRAGRREQYF
.,TRBJ2-3,14,TRBV7-3,.,TGTGCCAGCAGCTTGAGTCCGATCACAGATACGCAGTATTTT,CASSLSPITDTQYF
TRBD2,TRBJ2-7,18,TRBV4-1,.,TGCGCCAGCAGCCAAGATCTAAACCAAGCGGGAGGAGGCTACGAGCAGTACTTC,CASSQDLNQAGGGYEQYF
.,TRBJ2-5,17,TRBV4-3,.,TGCGCCAGCAGCCGCTTGGGCGGGGGCGCGGGTGAAAAGACCCAGTACTTC,CASSRLGGGAGEKTQYF